This T cell receptor (beta chain) was retrieved from a study of T-cell reconstitution after alpha-beta-depleted transplantation in children. Unique molecular identifiers were used to barcode this TCRbeta library. TCRdb processed the PCR reads anew with MiXCR; each CDR3 protein has one entry. The table has approximately 70,000 distinct CDR3 sequences, 4.9% seen once. This clonotype was found many times. Its target is unknown. V was pared by 1 base and J by 6 bases, with 5 bases of the junction left unmatched. Germline values: CDR1 SGHTA, CDR2 FQGNSA. The CDR3 runs to 14 residues. Study-level points and caveats: By about two months after transplant, alpha-beta T cells reportedly arose from several hundred graft clones that had expanded. Diversity and T-cell counts at one year after transplant derived mostly from new T cells.

Sequencing used PBMCs, mostly from graft donor cells, obtained 180 days after TCRalphabeta/CD19-depleted stem cell transplant. The clonotype was recovered from a boy in the first two years of life who had a stem cell transplant for acute myeloid leukemia, so the T cells may come from the graft donor. This chain joins TRBV7-2 and TRBJ2-7, with 8 bases fitting TRBD1. DNA of the CDR3: TGTGCCAGCAGCTTAGTTTCAGGGGGCGGCGAGCAGTACTTC. It is translated as CASSLVSGGGEQYF.